This TCR beta chain was recorded in a study of CD8 T cells in ankylosing spondylitis. As concerns this clonotype: Antigen specificity is unknown.

Findings and limits, study-wide: Enrichment of disease-linked clones was reportedly significant in matched ankylosing spondylitis synovial fluid. Seemingly characteristic of ankylosing spondylitis blood was a TCR beta motif consisting of several highly homologous variants.

TCRdb passed the 5' RACE reads through MiXCR, listing each CDR3 protein once. The table has 40,000 or so distinct CDR3 sequences, 10% seen once; the top ten hold around 16%. Germline V gene lookup returns CDR1 KGHSY and CDR2 FQNENV. CDR3 length: 12 residues. Between the trimmed V and J ends, which lost 5 bases and 15 bases, there was a span of 16 bases. Sequenced sample: blood, either unsorted or a sorted T cell fraction (not recorded which). The sequence was obtained from a male donor with ankylosing spondylitis or in good health (not recorded which). The chain joins TRBV16 to TRBJ1-4; D is unclear. The CDR3 bases are TGTGCCAGCAGCGGGCTGAGCGCCCGGGTGTTTTTT. This translates into CASSGLSARVFF.